These T cell receptor beta chains were read from a single sample in a study of STAT5B mutations in CD4+ large granular lymphocyte leukemia. Sequencing was performed with immunoSEQ multiplex PCR; in TCRdb, only in-frame clones are kept and a portion is missing. The sample lists some 35,000 clones, about three quarters seen once, with 2% to 3% in the top ten. The specimen sequenced was CD4+ T cells from blood buffy coats. These receptors originate from a human donor in good health. CDR3s include the opening cysteine and the closing phenylalanine or tryptophan. A D gene is named only where the DNA matches it firmly. Clone size is stated in some rows and not others, as once, few, many or a class when expanded.

D	V	size	J	DNA	CDR3
.	TRBV2	.	TRBJ2-3	TGTGCCAGCAGTGGACTTGACGGGACTCTCACAGATACGCAGTATTTT	CASSGLDGTLTDTQYF
.	TRBV11-2	.	TRBJ1-2	TGTGCCAGCAGCTTAGGGGCAGGGAAAGGCTACACCTTC	CASSLGAGKGYTF
.	TRBV9	.	TRBJ2-3	TGTGCCAGCTGTAGGGGGAACACAGATACGCAGTATTTT	CASCRGNTDTQYF
.	TRBV7-9	.	TRBJ1-1	TGTGCCAGCAGCTTTGCGCAGGAGCTGAACACTGAAGCTTTCTTT	CASSFAQELNTEAFF
TRBD1	TRBV18	.	TRBJ2-6	TGTGCCAGCTCACCAAGAGGGGACAGTGGGGCCAACGTCCTGACTTTC	CASSPRGDSGANVLTF
TRBD2	TRBV30	.	TRBJ2-1	TGTGCCTGGAGTGTAGGACTAGCTGAACGCAATGAGCAGTTCTTC	CAWSVGLAERNEQFF
TRBD1	TRBV11-3	.	TRBJ2-7	TGTGCCAGCAGCTTCAGGACAGGGAGTGTGGACGAGCAGTACTTC	CASSFRTGSVDEQYF
.	TRBV7-2	.	TRBJ2-3	TGTGCCAGCCGTAAAGGGGGCACAGATACGCAGTATTTT	CASRKGGTDTQYF
TRBD1	TRBV5-4	once	TRBJ2-7	TGTGCCAGCAGCTTGTCTCGGGACAGCTCCTACGAGCAGTACTTC	CASSLSRDSSYEQYF
TRBD1	TRBV5-3	.	TRBJ1-4	TGTGCCAGAAACAACCTCAGGGGGTACAAGGCAACTAATGAAAAACTGTTTTTT	CARNNLRGYKATNEKLFF
.	TRBV5-4	.	TRBJ2-1	TGTGCCAGCAGCGCGGGACTTTCCAATGAGCAGTTCTTC	CASSAGLSNEQFF
.	TRBV5-4	.	TRBJ1-3	TGTGCCAGCAGCTTCGGCCTCTCTGGAAACACCATATATTTT	CASSFGLSGNTIYF
TRBD1	TRBV7-9	.	TRBJ1-3	TGTGCCAGCAGCTCGACCAGGGGGCTTGGAAACACCATATATTTT	CASSSTRGLGNTIYF
.	TRBV10-2	.	TRBJ1-4	TGCGCCAGCAGTGACCACAGGCGAACTAATGAAAAACTGTTTTTT	CASSDHRRTNEKLFF
TRBD1	TRBV7-9	few	TRBJ2-7	TGTGCCAGCAGACCTACCGGGACAGGGAGCTACGAGCAGTACTTC	CASRPTGTGSYEQYF
.	TRBV2	.	TRBJ1-1	TGTGCCAGCAGTGACGGGGCCAGGGCAGGGACTGAAGCTTTCTTT	CASSDGARAGTEAFF
TRBD1	TRBV19	.	TRBJ1-4	TGTGCCAGTAGCCGGGAGCGGGGACAGCTTAATGAAAAACTGTTTTTT	CASSRERGQLNEKLFF
.	TRBV6-1	once	TRBJ2-7	TGTGCCAGCAGTGAATGGGGAACAGGGAGCTCCTACGAGCAGTACTTC	CASSEWGTGSSYEQYF
.	TRBV4-1	.	TRBJ2-2	TGCGCCAGCAGCCAAGCGGCGGGGAGAGGCACCGGGGAGCTGTTTTTT	CASSQAAGRGTGELFF
.	TRBV5-5	.	TRBJ1-1	TGTGCCAGCAGCTTGGTAGTGGGGCAGTCTGAAGCTTTCTTT	CASSLVVGQSEAFF
TRBD2	TRBV29-1	once	TRBJ2-7	TGCAGCGTTGATTCGCAGGGTTCGGGACTATTC	CSVDSQGSGLF
.	TRBV7-2	.	TRBJ1-6	TGTGCCAGCAGCGGGCGACAGTGGGCCAATTCACCCCTCCACTTT	CASSGRQWANSPLHF